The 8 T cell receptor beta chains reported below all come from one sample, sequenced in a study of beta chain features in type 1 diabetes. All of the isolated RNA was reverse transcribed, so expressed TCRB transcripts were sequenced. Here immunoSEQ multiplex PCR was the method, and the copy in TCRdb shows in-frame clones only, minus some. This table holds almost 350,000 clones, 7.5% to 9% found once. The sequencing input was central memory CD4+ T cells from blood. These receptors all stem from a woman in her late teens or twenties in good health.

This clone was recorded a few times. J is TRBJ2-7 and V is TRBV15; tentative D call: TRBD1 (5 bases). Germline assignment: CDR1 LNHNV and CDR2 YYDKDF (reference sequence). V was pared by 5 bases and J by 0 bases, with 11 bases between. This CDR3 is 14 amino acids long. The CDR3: CATSWGSSSYEQYF. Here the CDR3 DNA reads TGTGCCACCAGCTGGGGCTCAAGCTCCTACGAGCAGTACTTC. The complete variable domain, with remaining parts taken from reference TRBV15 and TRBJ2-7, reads DAMVIQNPRYQVTQFGKPVTLSCSQTLNHNVMYWYQQKSSQAPKLLFHYYDKDFNNEADTPDNFQSRRPNTSFCFLDIRSPGLGDTAMYLCATSWGSSSYEQYFGPGTRLTVT.

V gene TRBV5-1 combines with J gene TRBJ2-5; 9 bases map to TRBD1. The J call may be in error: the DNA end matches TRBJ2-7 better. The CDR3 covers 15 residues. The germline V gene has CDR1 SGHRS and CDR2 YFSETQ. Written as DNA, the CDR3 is TGCGCCAGCAGCTTGGAGGGGACAGGGACCTACGAGCAGTACTTC. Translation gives CASSLEGTGTYEQYF.

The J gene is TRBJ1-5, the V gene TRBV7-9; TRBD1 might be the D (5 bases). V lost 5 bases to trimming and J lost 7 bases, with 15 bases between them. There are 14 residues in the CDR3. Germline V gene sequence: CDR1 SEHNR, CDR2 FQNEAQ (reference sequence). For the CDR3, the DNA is TGTGCCAGCAGCCCGGGGGGAGGGATCCAGCCCCAGCATTTT. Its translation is CASSPGGGIQPQHF.

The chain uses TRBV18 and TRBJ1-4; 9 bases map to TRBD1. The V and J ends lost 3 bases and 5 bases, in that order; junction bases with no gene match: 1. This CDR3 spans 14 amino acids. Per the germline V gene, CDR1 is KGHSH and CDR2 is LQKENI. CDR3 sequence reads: CASSPGQGNEKLFF. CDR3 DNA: TGTGCCAGCTCACCCGGACAGGGGAATGAAAAACTGTTTTTT.

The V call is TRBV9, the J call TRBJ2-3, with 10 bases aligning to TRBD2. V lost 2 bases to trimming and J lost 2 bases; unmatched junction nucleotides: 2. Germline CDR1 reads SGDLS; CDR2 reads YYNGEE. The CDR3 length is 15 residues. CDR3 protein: CASSVGLADTDTQYF. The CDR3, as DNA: TGTGCCAGCAGCGTTGGACTAGCGGACACAGATACGCAGTATTTT.

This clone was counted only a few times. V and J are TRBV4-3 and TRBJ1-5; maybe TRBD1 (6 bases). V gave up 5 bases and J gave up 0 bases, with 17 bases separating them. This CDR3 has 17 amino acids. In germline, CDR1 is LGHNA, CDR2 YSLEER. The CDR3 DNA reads TGCGCCAGCAGCGCCAATGTCAGGGGATATAGCAATCAGCCCCAGCATTTT. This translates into CASSANVRGYSNQPQHF.

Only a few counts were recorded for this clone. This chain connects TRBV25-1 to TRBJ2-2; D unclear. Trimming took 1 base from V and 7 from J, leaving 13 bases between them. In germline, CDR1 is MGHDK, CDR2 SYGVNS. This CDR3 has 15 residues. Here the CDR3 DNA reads TGTGCCAGCAGTGAATCTGTCAGGTTGGACGGGGAGCTGTTTTTT. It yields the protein CASSESVRLDGELFF.

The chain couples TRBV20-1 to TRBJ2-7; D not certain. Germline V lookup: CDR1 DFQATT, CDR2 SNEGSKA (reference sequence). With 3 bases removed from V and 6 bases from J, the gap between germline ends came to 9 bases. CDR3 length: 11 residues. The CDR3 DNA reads TGCAGTGCTAGCTTGTGGAGCGAGCAGTACTTC. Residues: CSASLWSEQYF.